This T cell receptor (beta chain) is from a study of vaccination and CD4 T cells after COVID-19 (dated by TCRdb to 2021 to 2024). For context, the study as a whole: Convalescent patients had a positive SARS-CoV-2 result on nasal swab PCR, and of these patients, some 10 had mild disease and one had severe disease. Three convalescent patients were sampled both early after vaccination (day 14) and late after vaccination (days 161 to 241). Post-COVID blood samples were collected from convalescent patients a median of approximately 93 days after diagnosis, with a range of roughly 30 to 161 days. Control cultures received a CEFX viral epitope pool as the positive control, an HIV-1 Nef peptide pool as the negative control, or no peptide. The cultures were stimulated with overlapping spike peptide pools from SARS-CoV-2 and from the common cold coronaviruses HCoV-NL63, HCoV-OC43 and HCoV-229E. The convalescent cohort included six males and four females, with two Hispanic individuals, seven Caucasians, two Asians and one multiracial person. Participants got two doses of the Pfizer-BioNTech BNT162b2 vaccine (n=8) or two doses of the Moderna mRNA-1273 vaccine (n=2). Post-vaccine blood samples were taken a median of roughly 75 days after the second vaccine dose, with a range of roughly 14 to 241 days. The spike-specific CD4+ TCR repertoire was compared before and after mRNA vaccination in approximately ten COVID-19 convalescent patients and a few infection-naive healthy vaccine recipients. Results and caveats for the whole study, not just this receptor: Among the post-vaccine SARS-CoV-2-reactive clones in convalescent patients, a median about 87% showed up only after vaccination, which suggests vaccine-specific priming. Of the vaccine-specific clones found in convalescent patients, nearly all (304 of 307) were mono-reactive for SARS-CoV-2 spike instead of being cross-reactive with common cold coronaviruses. Although the median number of SARS-CoV-2-reactive clonotypes went up from fewer than 25 after infection to around 40 after vaccination, the increase was not significant. The study included relatively few convalescent patients and did not analyze early timepoints after natural infection.

The library was made by PCR. DNA from cultured CD4+ T cells was subjected to TCR sequencing with the Oncomine TCR Beta short-read assay at the Johns Hopkins FTIC core. The QIAamp micro DNA kit was used to extract genomic DNA from the cultured CD4+ T cells. Oncomine TCR Beta libraries from cultured CD4+ T cells were pooled using unique dual indexes and sequenced on an Illumina iSeq 100. The paper's processing steps were these. Non-productive sequences were removed, and CDR3s that did not start with C, did not end with F or W, or were shorter than 7 amino acids were discarded. The MANAFEST web application was used to identify antigen-specific clonotypes by comparing peptide-stimulated wells against reference wells and other culture wells. An FDR below 0.05, an odds ratio above 5, and a productive frequency above 0.1% in at least two of three replicate wells were required for clones to be considered positive. A clonotype counted as cross-reactive if it showed significant expansion both in the SARS-CoV-2 spike wells and in at least one common cold coronavirus spike condition. Similarity between CDR3 sequences was evaluated in R version 3.6.1 using Levenshtein distances (stringdist) and unrooted phylogenetic trees (ape). TCRdb redid the processing of the public reads, applying fastp at Q25 and MiXCR, and retained in-frame beta chains. Every distinct CDR3 protein forms one entry, paired with its most common genes and DNA. What appears here as the V and J calls and clone size reflects TCRdb's work, not the paper's. The sample contains 20,000 to 25,000 distinct CDR3 sequences, approximately 42% of them found a single time. 4% to 5% of the sample is taken by the ten largest.

The time point label on this specimen signifies: late sampling 161 to 241 days after vaccination in three convalescent patients. Per the publication, the treatment or condition label means: roughly ten-day PBMC culture with coronavirus spike peptide pools or control peptides (ViraFEST assay). The study used the ViraFEST assay, which expanded antigen-specific T cells with peptide pools and then identified expanded clonotypes by TCR sequencing. The positive SARS-CoV-2 PCR tests of the convalescent patients were dated from March to December 2020, before the Alpha, Beta and Delta variants emerged in the United States. Each well held some 2 million PBMCs cultured in IMDM containing about 5% human AB serum and about 10 IU/ml IL-2, with 7.5 to 10 ug/ml peptide pools added. On days 3 and 7, half of the culture medium was replaced with fresh IL-2-containing medium. After approximately eleven days of culture, CD4+ T cells were isolated by negative selection using the EasySep CD4+ T cell isolation kit. PBMCs were separated from whole blood using Ficoll-Paque Plus gradient centrifugation and then either used fresh or cryopreserved at -140C. Each culture condition was generally run in triplicate wells.

From the cysteine through the phenylalanine, the CDR3 covers 15 amino acids. Here the CDR3 DNA is all that survives: 45 bases in frame from base 1. The germline V gene encodes CDR1 SEHNR and CDR2 FQNEAQ (reference sequence). V lost 11 bases and J lost 4 bases; the stretch between them is 23 bases long. As for this clonotype: Its antigen is currently not known. Base qualities are missing; no much larger clone stands one base away.

The chain was built from TRBV7-9 and TRBJ2-5, with no confident D gene call. The receptor comes from a human donor who had recovered from COVID-19. The sample here was CD4+ T cells from blood, cultured in vitro, taken about 7 months after SARS-CoV-2 vaccination. The DNA reads as follows: TGTGCCGGGGTGACAAGAGGCCTCTCTGGAGAGACCCAGTACTTC. The resulting protein is CAGVTRGLSGETQYF.